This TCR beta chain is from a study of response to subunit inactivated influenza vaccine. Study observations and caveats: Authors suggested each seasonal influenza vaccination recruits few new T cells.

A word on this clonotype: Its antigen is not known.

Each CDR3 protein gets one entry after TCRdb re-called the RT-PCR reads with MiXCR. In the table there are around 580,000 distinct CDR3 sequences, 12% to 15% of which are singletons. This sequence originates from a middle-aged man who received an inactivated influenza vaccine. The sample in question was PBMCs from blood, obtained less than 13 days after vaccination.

The CDR3 spells CASSPDLGSSYNEQFF. CDR3 coding DNA: TGTGCCAGCAGCCCGGACCTAGGGAGCTCCTACAATGAGCAGTTCTTC. V gene TRBV3-1 combines with J gene TRBJ2-1; a weak D match, TRBD2 (5 bases). CDR1 is LGHDT and CDR2 is YNNKEL in the germline V gene (reference sequence). V was trimmed by 4 bases and J by 0 bases, leaving 13 bases between them. CDR3 size: 16 residues.